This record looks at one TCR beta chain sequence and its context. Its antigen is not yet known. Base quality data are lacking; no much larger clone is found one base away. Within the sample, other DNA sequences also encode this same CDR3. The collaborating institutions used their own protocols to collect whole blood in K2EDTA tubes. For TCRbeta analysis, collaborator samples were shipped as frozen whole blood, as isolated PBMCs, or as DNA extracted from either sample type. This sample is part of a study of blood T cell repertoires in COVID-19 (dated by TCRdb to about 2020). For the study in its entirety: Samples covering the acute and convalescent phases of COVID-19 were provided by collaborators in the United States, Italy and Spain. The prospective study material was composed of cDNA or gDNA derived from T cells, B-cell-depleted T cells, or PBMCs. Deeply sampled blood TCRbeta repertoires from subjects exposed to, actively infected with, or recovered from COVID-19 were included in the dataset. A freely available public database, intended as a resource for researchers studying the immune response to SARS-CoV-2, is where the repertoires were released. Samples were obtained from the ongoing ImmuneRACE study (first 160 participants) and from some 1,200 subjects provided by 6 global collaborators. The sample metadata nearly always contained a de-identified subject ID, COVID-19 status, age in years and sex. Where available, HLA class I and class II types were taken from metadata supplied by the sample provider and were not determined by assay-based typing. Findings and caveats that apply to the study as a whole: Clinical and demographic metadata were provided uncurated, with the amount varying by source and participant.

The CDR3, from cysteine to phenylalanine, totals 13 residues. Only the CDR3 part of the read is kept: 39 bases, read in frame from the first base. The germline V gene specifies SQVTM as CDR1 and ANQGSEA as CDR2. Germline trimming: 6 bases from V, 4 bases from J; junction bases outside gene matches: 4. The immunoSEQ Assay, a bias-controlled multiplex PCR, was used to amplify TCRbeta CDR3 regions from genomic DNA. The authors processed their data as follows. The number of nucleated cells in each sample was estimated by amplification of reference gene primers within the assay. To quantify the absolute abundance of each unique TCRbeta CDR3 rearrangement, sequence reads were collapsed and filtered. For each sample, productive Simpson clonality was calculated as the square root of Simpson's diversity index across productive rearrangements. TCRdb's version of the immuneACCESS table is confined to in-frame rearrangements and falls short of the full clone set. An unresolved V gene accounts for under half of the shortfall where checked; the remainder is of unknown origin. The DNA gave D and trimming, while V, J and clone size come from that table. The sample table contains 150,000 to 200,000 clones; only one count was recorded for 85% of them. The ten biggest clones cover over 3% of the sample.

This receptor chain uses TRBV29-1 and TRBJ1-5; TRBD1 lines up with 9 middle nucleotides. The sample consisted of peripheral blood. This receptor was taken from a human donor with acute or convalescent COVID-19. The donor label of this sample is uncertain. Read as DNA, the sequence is TGCAGCGTCCGGACAGGGGAGAATCAGCCCCAGCATTTT. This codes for CSVRTGENQPQHF. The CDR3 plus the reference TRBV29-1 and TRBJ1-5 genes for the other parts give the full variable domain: SAVISQKPSRDICQRGTSLTIQCQVDSQVTMMFWYRQQPGQSLTLIATANQGSEATYESGFVIDKFPISRPNLTFSTLTVSNMSPEDSSIYLCSVRTGENQPQHFGDGTRLSIL.